These 18 T cell receptor beta chains originate from one sample sequenced in a study of siplizumab effects on memory and regulatory T cells. Their cognate antigens are unknown. Clones were sequenced by immunoSEQ multiplex PCR, and TCRdb holds only the in-frame ones, with some missing. The repertoire holds 20,000 or so clones, about 45% seen once, with 5.5% to 7% in the top ten. Cocultured for about 6 days at 37°C were the mixed lymphocyte reaction cells. The sequenced sample consisted of CFSE-low (dividing) CD4+ T cells sorted from an allogeneic mixed lymphocyte reaction. Receptors originate from a human donor in good health; the cells came from an allogeneic mixed lymphocyte reaction. Some clones in this sample may be carry-over from other donors' samples.

The J gene is TRBJ2-1, the V gene TRBV5-6, with D possibly TRBD1 on 6 matching bases. CDR1 and CDR2 (germline): SGHDT, YYEEEE. This CDR3 has 15 amino acids. V lost 0 bases and J 2 bases, leaving 9 bases between the germline ends. The CDR3 region has the DNA TGTGCCAGCAGCTTGGGGAAGGGGGCCTACAATGAGCAGTTCTTC. This gives the protein CASSLGKGAYNEQFF.

The chain has TRBV6-5 and TRBJ1-3; D not certain. With 4 bases removed from V and 0 bases from J, the gap between germline ends came to 7 bases. Per the germline V gene, CDR1 is MNHEY and CDR2 is SVGAGI. The CDR3 consists of 14 residues. CDR3 residues: CASSSTFSGNTIYF. CDR3 coding DNA: TGTGCCAGCAGTTCGACCTTCTCTGGAAACACCATATATTTT.

This chain joins TRBV6-5 and TRBJ2-7; D perhaps matches TRBD2 (5 bases). V lost 6 bases, J lost 4 bases, and 13 bases lay in between. The CDR3 has 13 amino acids. The germline V gene has CDR1 MNHEY and CDR2 SVGAGI. CDR3 in amino acids: CASRLTRLYEQYF. CDR3 coding DNA: TGTGCCAGCAGGCTTACTAGACTTTACGAGCAGTACTTC.

In its sample, this clone was seen a few times. The rearrangement uses TRBV19 and TRBJ1-1; 8 bases fit TRBD1. Germline lookup yields CDR1 LNHDA and CDR2 SQIVND (reference sequence). V was pared by 4 bases and J by 4 bases, with 5 bases of the junction left unmatched. This CDR3 comprises 14 residues. The CDR3 protein is CASSTQGEGTEAFF. The CDR3 region has the DNA TGTGCCAGTAGTACACAGGGGGAGGGCACTGAAGCTTTCTTT.

By frequency in the sample, this clone is medium-sized. This sequence joins TRBV23-1 and TRBJ1-4; D remains ambiguous. TRBV23-1 is noted as an ORF with a role that remains uncertain. Trimming stripped 7 bases from V and 5 bases from J, with 17 bases between. The CDR3 runs to 15 residues. The DNA for the CDR3 is TGCGCCAGCAAACATCCCCCAGAGCTGAATGAAAAACTGTTTTTT. Translation gives CASKHPPELNEKLFF.

The CDR3 DNA sequence: TGTGCCAGCAGCACGACAGGGATACCGAACACTGAAGCTTTCTTT. It translates to CASSTTGIPNTEAFF. This sequence joins TRBV7-9 and TRBJ1-1; 7 nucleotides line up with TRBD1. Trimming at V came to 5 bases and at J to 1 base, leaving 7 bases not matched to a gene. Germline V gene lookup returns CDR1 SEHNR and CDR2 FQNEAQ (reference sequence). CDR3 length equals 15 residues.

The chain combines TRBV19 with TRBJ1-2; TRBD1 is a possible D gene (6 bases). Germline CDR1 is LNHDA and CDR2 is SQIVND (reference sequence). The CDR3 consists of 12 residues. The V end was cut by 8 bases, the J end by 7 bases, with 14 bases between. CDR3 bases: TGTGCCAGTTGGGAAAGGGGGATTGGCTACACCTTC. The encoded protein is CASWERGIGYTF.

This clone was found a few times. The chain combines TRBV19 with TRBJ2-3; D gene uncertain. The V end lost 2 bases, the J end lost 0 bases, and 6 bases lay between the germline ends. Per the germline V gene, CDR1 is LNHDA and CDR2 is SQIVND (reference sequence). The CDR3 covers 14 residues. The CDR3 region is CASSILGSTDTQYF. As DNA, the CDR3 is TGTGCCAGTAGTATATTAGGGAGCACAGATACGCAGTATTTT.

The chain recombines TRBV6-5 with TRBJ1-1; TRBD1 matches 8 bases. This CDR3 comprises 14 residues. CDR1 and CDR2 from the germline V gene are MNHEY and SVGAGI. After removal of 4 bases from V and 1 base from J, the junction contained 2 bases not matched to a gene. In DNA form, the CDR3 reads TGTGCCAGCAGTTGGACAGGGAGGAACACTGAAGCTTTCTTT. This encodes CASSWTGRNTEAFF.

By proportion, this clone is medium-sized. The chain couples TRBV6-5 to TRBJ2-7; 8 nucleotides line up with TRBD2. Germline-derived CDR1 and CDR2 are MNHEY and SVGAGI. The CDR3 contains 15 residues. The V segment lost 4 bases and the J segment 1 base; nucleotides outside the gene matches: 6. This CDR3 is CASSWQTSVSYEQYF. In DNA form, the CDR3 reads TGTGCCAGCAGTTGGCAGACTAGCGTATCCTACGAGCAGTACTTC.

V is TRBV6-6 and J is TRBJ2-7; 13 nucleotides align to TRBD2. From germline, CDR1 is MNHNY and CDR2 SVGAGI (reference sequence). The V segment lost 6 bases and the J segment 2 bases; nucleotides outside the gene matches: 4. This CDR3 is built from 15 residues. CDR3 in DNA: TGTGCCAGCAGGAGGACTAGCGGGGGAACCTACGAGCAGTACTTC. Translated: CASRRTSGGTYEQYF.

The chain joins TRBV6-5 to TRBJ1-2, with 8 bases fitting TRBD1. The CDR3 length is 13 residues. Trimming cost V 6 bases and J 6 bases; bases outside gene matches: 6. Germline CDR1 MNHEY, CDR2 SVGAGI. CDR3 sequence reads: CASRRRTGHGYTF. The DNA of the CDR3 is TGTGCCAGCAGGCGCAGGACAGGGCATGGCTACACCTTC.

This clone qualifies as medium-sized (0.01 to 0.1%). V and J are TRBV4-1 and TRBJ1-5; the D is unclear. The CDR3 totals 15 residues. The ends were cut back, 5 bases at V and 1 base at J, with 12 bases in the middle. Germline loops: CDR1 MGHRA, CDR2 YSYEKL. The DNA for the CDR3 is TGCGCCAGCAGCAGCGGGCCTACGAGCAATCAGCCCCAGCATTTT. Translation: CASSSGPTSNQPQHF.

The chain joins TRBV6-6 to TRBJ2-5, with 12 nucleotides matching TRBD2. The junction had 15 bases not matched to a gene; V was cut back by 9 bases and J by 7 bases. Germline V gene data show CDR1 as MNHNY and CDR2 as SVGAGI (reference sequence). There are 16 residues in the CDR3. The CDR3 region has the DNA TGTGCCAGTCAATACCCCGGACTAGCGGGAATGGGGACCCAGTACTTC. This encodes CASQYPGLAGMGTQYF.

V is TRBV6-6 and J is TRBJ1-1; D is ambiguous. Germline V gene sequence: CDR1 MNHNY, CDR2 SVGAGI (reference sequence). The CDR3 runs to 13 residues. Trimming took off 4 bases at V and 1 base at J, with 7 bases between the two ends. The CDR3 is CASSWTPNTEAFF. DNA of the CDR3: TGTGCCAGCAGTTGGACGCCGAACACTGAAGCTTTCTTT.

The J gene is TRBJ2-4, the V gene TRBV19; a possible D gene is TRBD1 (6 bases). CDR3 length: 12 residues. The germline V and J ends were trimmed by 5 bases and 15 bases, with 17 bases remaining between them. Looked up from germline, CDR1 is LNHDA and CDR2 is SQIVND (reference sequence). CDR3 sequence: CASSFLTGARYF. CDR3 coding DNA: TGTGCCAGTAGTTTCCTGACAGGAGCGAGGTACTTC.

J is TRBJ2-2 and V is TRBV7-2; weak D call: TRBD1 (6 bases). Germline values: CDR1 SGHTA, CDR2 FQGNSA. The CDR3 covers 16 residues. V dropped 5 bases and J dropped 4 bases, with 17 bases sitting between them. CDR3 protein: CASSRDTLSITGELFF. The DNA of the CDR3 is TGTGCCAGCAGCAGGGACACCCTTTCTATCACCGGGGAGCTGTTTTTT.

This chain links TRBV6-5 with TRBJ2-7, with 7 bases that match TRBD1. J was trimmed by 3 bases and V by 6 bases; bases with no gene match: 2. Germline-derived CDR1 and CDR2 are MNHEY and SVGAGI. CDR3 length equals 12 residues. The CDR3 DNA follows: TGTGCCAGCAGAGGGGACAGCTACGAGCAGTACTTC. Residues: CASRGDSYEQYF.